This passage covers 29 T cell receptor beta chains from one sample sequenced in a study of blood T cells in healthy people across ages (dated by TCRdb to the mid-2010s). Library preparation was by 5' RACE. The sequencing machine was an Illumina HiSeq 2500. A second PCR of about 6 to 11 cycles was run with a J-beta primer mix and a sample-barcoded 5' primer. The public reads were reanalyzed by TCRdb: fastp trimming at Q25, MiXCR alignment, in-frame beta chains only. Each entry is one CDR3 protein sequence, shown with its most common DNA and genes. Recorded for this sample are about 570,000 distinct CDR3 sequences; about 28% of them occurred a single time. The ten largest clones represent approximately 3.5% of the sample. This sample also belongs to another study, concerning T cells of mothers and their children.

Source material: blood. These receptors all stem from a boy aged 2-15 years in good health.

Many counts were recorded for this clonotype. The chain joins TRBV19 to TRBJ2-1; the D gene is possibly TRBD1 (6 bases). CDR3 length: 15 residues. Germline V lookup: CDR1 LNHDA, CDR2 SQIVND (reference sequence). V was cut by 5 bases and J by 7 bases, with 18 bases left in between. This CDR3 reads CASSLNTGTGNEQFF. The CDR3, as DNA: TGTGCCAGTAGTCTGAATACAGGGACCGGGAATGAGCAGTTCTTC.

This clonotype showed up just a few times. V gene TRBV4-1 combines with J gene TRBJ2-5; D not certain. The CDR3 consists of 16 residues. V was clipped by 4 bases and J by 2 bases, with 17 bases between them. The germline gives CDR1 MGHRA, CDR2 YSYEKL. The CDR3 sequence is CASSRFSARPQETQYF. Here the CDR3 DNA reads TGCGCCAGCAGCCGCTTCTCAGCAAGACCACAAGAGACCCAGTACTTC.

V gene TRBV3-1 combines with J gene TRBJ1-2; D not resolved. CDR1 is LGHDT, CDR2 YNNKEL, per germline (reference sequence). The CDR3 is 14 residues long. V shed 0 bases and J shed 2 bases, with 7 bases lying between them. This CDR3 reads CASSQEHQNYGYTF. DNA for the CDR3: TGTGCCAGCAGCCAAGAACACCAGAACTATGGCTACACCTTC.

This clonotype was found a few times. CDR3 sequence: CASSSGTGEAFF. In DNA, the CDR3 is TGTGCCAGCAGCTCGGGAACAGGTGAAGCTTTCTTT. The J gene is TRBJ1-1, the V gene TRBV7-9; a weak D match, TRBD1 (5 bases). The germline V gene encodes CDR1 SEHNR and CDR2 FQNEAQ (reference sequence). V was cut by 4 bases and J by 7 bases, with 10 bases left in between. The CDR3 runs 12 residues.

Only a few counts were recorded for this clonotype. The chain has TRBV6-6 and TRBJ2-3; tentative D call: TRBD2 (6 bases). The CDR3 totals 15 residues. The germline V gene encodes CDR1 MNHNY and CDR2 SVGAGI (reference sequence). Trimming removed 5 bases at V and 4 bases at J, with 16 bases between. This CDR3 reads CASSRRTIVPDTQYF. CDR3 nucleotides: TGTGCCAGCAGTCGACGGACTATAGTTCCAGATACGCAGTATTTT.

This clonotype was picked up a small number of times. A junction end diverges from the germline sequence, so it may reflect a read error. The chain is built from TRBV20-1 and TRBJ2-7; D is perhaps TRBD2 (5 bases). The CDR3 spans 8 residues. Germline CDR1 and CDR2: DFQATT and SNEGSKA (reference sequence). The DNA of the CDR3 is TGCAGTGCTCGGGAAAGGGACTTC. Protein: CSARERDF.

This clonotype has just a few counts. The gene calls are TRBV12-3 or TRBV12-4 and TRBJ2-5, with D possibly TRBD2 on 5 matching bases. Deletions cut 3 bases from V and 5 bases from J, with 10 bases between. The CDR3 length is 13 residues. Here the CDR3 reads CASSLDSYETQYF. For the CDR3, the DNA is TGTGCCAGCAGTTTGGACTCCTATGAGACCCAGTACTTC.

In its sample, this clonotype was seen a few times. The CDR3 here is CSARPRTSAYNEQFF. CDR3 bases: TGCAGTGCTAGGCCGAGGACTAGCGCCTACAATGAGCAGTTCTTC. The J gene is TRBJ2-1, the V gene TRBV20-1, with 9 bases aligning to TRBD2. Germline CDR1 reads DFQATT; CDR2 reads SNEGSKA (reference sequence). This CDR3 has 15 residues. V lost 3 bases to trimming and J lost 2 bases; unmatched junction nucleotides: 5.

The table lists this clonotype with a count of one. The chain carries TRBV27 and TRBJ2-7; 8 bases fit TRBD1. Germline V gene sequence: CDR1 MNHEY, CDR2 SMNVEV (reference sequence). The trim removed 5 bases at V and 0 bases at J, leaving 12 bases unmatched. The CDR3 has 17 amino acids. This CDR3 is CASSLLSRTGSSYEQYF. DNA for the CDR3: TGTGCCAGCAGTCTCCTCAGCAGGACAGGGTCCTCCTACGAGCAGTACTTC.

The chain links TRBV7-6 to TRBJ1-5; 8 bases match TRBD1. V lost 5 bases, J lost 7 bases, and 7 bases stayed unmatched. The CDR3 loop spans 14 amino acids. Germline V gene lookup returns CDR1 SGHVS and CDR2 FNYEAQ. DNA of the CDR3: TGTGCCAGCAGCAAGACAGGGGCCGAACAGCCCCAGCATTTT. This codes for CASSKTGAEQPQHF.

This clonotype was detected a few times. This sequence joins TRBV4-3 and TRBJ2-7, with D possibly being TRBD2 (5 bases). CDR3 size: 14 residues. Trimming pared 1 base from V and 6 bases from J, leaving 13 bases between. CDR1 and CDR2 from the germline V gene are LGHNA and YSLEER. The CDR3 nucleotides are TGCGCCAGCAGCCAAGGGGGAGCCCGTGGCGAGCAGTACTTC. Translating it yields CASSQGGARGEQYF.

The chain employs TRBV6-5 and TRBJ1-4; TRBD1 agrees at 9 bases. The CDR3 totals 13 residues. Germline CDR1 MNHEY, CDR2 SVGAGI. Trimming removed 5 bases from V and 15 bases from J; junction bases left unmatched: 10. The CDR3 loop is CASSPNRGRGVFF. CDR3 nucleotide sequence: TGTGCCAGCAGTCCCAACAGGGGGCGAGGGGTGTTTTTT.

V is TRBV24-1 and J is TRBJ1-1; 7 positions agree with TRBD1. This CDR3 is 13 amino acids long. CDR1 is KGHDR, CDR2 SFDVKD, per germline. With 4 bases clipped from V and 11 bases from J, the junction kept 9 bases outside the gene matches. DNA for the CDR3: TGTGCCACCAGTGACCCGACAGGGATGAATGCTTTCTTT. Translated: CATSDPTGMNAFF.

This clonotype was seen a handful of times. This chain links TRBV6-6 with TRBJ1-5; no reliable D call. The CDR3 loop spans 15 amino acids. The V end lost 5 bases, the J end lost 0 bases, and 11 bases lay between the germline ends. Per germline, CDR1 MNHNY and CDR2 SVGAGI (reference sequence). CDR3 protein: CASSHGMYSNQPQHF. CDR3 in DNA: TGTGCCAGCAGTCACGGGATGTATAGCAATCAGCCCCAGCATTTT.

The chain combines TRBV12-3 or TRBV12-4 with TRBJ2-4, with a possible D match to TRBD1 (5 bases). The CDR3 length is 14 residues. The V gene lost 6 bases and the J gene lost 3 bases, with 12 bases spanning the gap. Here the CDR3 reads CASRVQGGKNIQYF. The CDR3 DNA follows: TGTGCCAGCAGAGTGCAGGGCGGCAAAAACATTCAGTACTTC.

CDR3 region: CAIRPSSGVGQETQYF. The CDR3 DNA is TGTGCCATCAGACCCTCTAGCGGGGTGGGGCAAGAGACCCAGTACTTC. The rearrangement joins TRBV10-3 to TRBJ2-5; 9 bases are a match to TRBD2. Germline-derived CDR1 and CDR2 are ENHRY and SYGVKD. V dropped 6 bases and J dropped 2; count of bases not matched to a gene: 10. This CDR3 is built from 16 residues.

The V call is TRBV10-2, the J call TRBJ2-5; D is possibly TRBD1 (7 bases). The DNA end lines up better with TRBJ2-7; the J call may be wrong. Germline V gene sequence: CDR1 WSHSY, CDR2 SAAADI. This CDR3 region has 14 residues. DNA for the CDR3: TGCGCCAGCAGTGGGGGGGACAGAGGCTACGAGCAGTACTTC. This encodes CASSGGDRGYEQYF.

The genes are TRBV12-3 or TRBV12-4 and TRBJ1-3; D gene unclear. V was trimmed by 7 bases and J by 1 base, leaving 8 bases between them. CDR3 length: 13 amino acids. The CDR3 DNA is TGTGCCAGCAAACTCTCTTCTGGAAACACCATATATTTT. Its protein product is CASKLSSGNTIYF.

The chain employs TRBV20-1 and TRBJ2-3; D tentatively fits TRBD1 or TRBD2 (6 bases each). This CDR3 has 17 amino acids. V lost 0 bases to trimming and J lost 3 bases, with 19 bases between them. Germline V lookup: CDR1 DFQATT, CDR2 SNEGSKA (reference sequence). The CDR3: CSARDTKGGSRTDTQYF. Written as DNA, the CDR3 is TGCAGTGCTAGAGACACCAAGGGGGGTAGTAGGACAGATACGCAGTATTTT.

This chain joins TRBV6-6 and TRBJ2-5, with 7 bases matching TRBD2. Germline loops: CDR1 MNHNY, CDR2 SVGAGI (reference sequence). This CDR3 has 14 amino acids. V lost 7 bases and J lost 4; bases outside the gene matches: 9. The CDR3 region has the DNA TGTGCCAGCAACAATGCGGGGGAGGGAGAGACCCAGTACTTC. It specifies CASNNAGEGETQYF.

This clonotype was seen a handful of times. This chain uses TRBV14 with TRBJ2-6; TRBD1 matches at 7 bases. Germline CDR1 is SGHDN and CDR2 is FVKESK. The CDR3 sequence is 17 residues long. Unmatched junction bases numbered 5, after V lost 3 bases and J lost 0 bases. CDR3 sequence reads: CASSHRGGSSGANVLTF. DNA for the CDR3: TGTGCCAGCAGCCACCGAGGGGGCTCCTCTGGGGCCAACGTCCTGACTTTC.

The table lists this clonotype with a few counts. The chain has TRBV12-3 or TRBV12-4 and TRBJ1-1; possibly TRBD1 for D (5 bases). This CDR3 has 14 amino acids. V lost 6 bases, J lost 0 bases, and 11 bases lay in between. The CDR3 DNA follows: TGTGCCAGCAGCCGGGACTTCATGAACACTGAAGCTTTCTTT. It specifies CASSRDFMNTEAFF.

This clonotype appeared a few times. V is TRBV29-1 and J is TRBJ2-5; D perhaps matches TRBD1 (5 bases). Germline assignment: CDR1 SQVTM and CDR2 ANQGSEA. The V end was cut by 4 bases, the J end by 5 bases, with 17 bases between. This CDR3 spans 14 amino acids. The CDR3 nucleotides are TGCAGCGTTGGACAGAAGGGCATCGGGGAGACCCAGTACTTC. As protein: CSVGQKGIGETQYF.

This chain connects TRBV15 to TRBJ2-7; TRBD1 agrees at 8 bases. CDR3 length: 15 residues. Germline CDR1 and CDR2: LNHNV and YYDKDF (reference sequence). J lost 6 bases, V lost 3 bases, and 10 bases had no gene match. In DNA, the CDR3 is TGTGCCACCAGCAGGGGAAACGGACAGGGTGGCGAGCAGTACTTC. Amino acid sequence: CATSRGNGQGGEQYF.

The chain is built from TRBV7-6 and TRBJ2-5, with 9 bases lining up with TRBD1. The CDR3 has 15 residues. Germline V gene sequence: CDR1 SGHVS, CDR2 FNYEAQ. With V trimmed by 5 bases and J by 2 bases, 6 bases remained unmatched. The CDR3 loop reads CASSKGTGRQETQYF. CDR3 in DNA: TGTGCCAGCAGCAAGGGGACAGGGCGACAAGAGACCCAGTACTTC.

The table lists this clonotype with a count of one. The chain couples TRBV7-9 to TRBJ2-1, with a tentative D call TRBD2 (5 bases). V lost 2 bases to trimming and J lost 6 bases, with 8 bases between them. CDR3 length: 13 amino acids. CDR1 and CDR2 (germline): SEHNR, FQNEAQ (reference sequence). CDR3 nucleotides: TGTGCCAGCAGCTTAAGGGAGTCCAATGAGCAGTTCTTC. It specifies CASSLRESNEQFF.

V is TRBV4-3 and J is TRBJ1-2; TRBD1 might be the D (6 bases). Germline V gene lookup returns CDR1 LGHNA and CDR2 YSLEER. Trimming took off 6 bases at V and 2 bases at J, with 22 bases between the two ends. The CDR3 sequence is 17 residues long. The CDR3 nucleotides read TGCGCCAGCAGTATAACTACAGGGCCAAACATAAACTATGGCTACACCTTC. Its protein product is CASSITTGPNINYGYTF.

DNA of the CDR3: TGTGCCAGCAGCTCCCTTCGACAGGGGACCACCGGGGAGCTGTTTTTT. Translated, it gives CASSSLRQGTTGELFF. The chain recombines TRBV7-9 with TRBJ2-2, with TRBD1 matching over 8 bases. J gave up 4 bases and V 4 bases, and 8 bases lay outside the gene matches. The CDR3 is 16 residues long. CDR1 and CDR2 (germline): SEHNR, FQNEAQ (reference sequence).

The chain has TRBV6-5 and TRBJ1-2; D perhaps matches TRBD1 (6 bases). V was cut by 2 bases and J by 4 bases, with 11 bases left in between. CDR1 and CDR2 (germline): MNHEY, SVGAGI. CDR3 length equals 14 residues. CDR3 amino acids: CASSYKRGPYGYTF. The CDR3 nucleotides are TGTGCCAGCAGTTACAAGCGGGGGCCCTATGGCTACACCTTC.